The following is a T cell receptor (beta chain) sequence with its context. Assignment of participants to cohorts was predicated upon participant-reported clinical history. Within 2 weeks before study entry, exposed participants met a COVID-19 case. This specimen belongs to a study of blood T cell repertoires in COVID-19. Across the whole study: The United States, Italy and Spain supplied acute and convalescent COVID-19 samples.

Trimming took 4 bases from V and 7 from J; bases not matched to a gene: 3. The CDR3 covers 12 residues. Germline assignment: CDR1 SNHLY and CDR2 FYNNEI. Authors' methods: Quantification of nucleated cells was approximated via reference gene primer amplification. Using immunoSEQ multiplex PCR, the repertoire was profiled, and TCRdb retains in-frame clones only, with some absent. The V and J calls and clone size were taken over from that table, and D and trimming were inferred from the DNA. The sample consists of more than 110,000 clones, less than 85% of them appearing once. Material for sequencing was PBMCs or T cells enriched from blood (not recorded which). The rearrangement joins TRBV2 to TRBJ1-1, with TRBD1 matching 7 bases. This TCR was sampled from a woman younger than 30 who had been exposed to COVID-19. The CDR3 region is CASSGQGFEAFF. The DNA for the CDR3 is TGTGCCAGCAGTGGACAGGGTTTTGAAGCTTTCTTT.